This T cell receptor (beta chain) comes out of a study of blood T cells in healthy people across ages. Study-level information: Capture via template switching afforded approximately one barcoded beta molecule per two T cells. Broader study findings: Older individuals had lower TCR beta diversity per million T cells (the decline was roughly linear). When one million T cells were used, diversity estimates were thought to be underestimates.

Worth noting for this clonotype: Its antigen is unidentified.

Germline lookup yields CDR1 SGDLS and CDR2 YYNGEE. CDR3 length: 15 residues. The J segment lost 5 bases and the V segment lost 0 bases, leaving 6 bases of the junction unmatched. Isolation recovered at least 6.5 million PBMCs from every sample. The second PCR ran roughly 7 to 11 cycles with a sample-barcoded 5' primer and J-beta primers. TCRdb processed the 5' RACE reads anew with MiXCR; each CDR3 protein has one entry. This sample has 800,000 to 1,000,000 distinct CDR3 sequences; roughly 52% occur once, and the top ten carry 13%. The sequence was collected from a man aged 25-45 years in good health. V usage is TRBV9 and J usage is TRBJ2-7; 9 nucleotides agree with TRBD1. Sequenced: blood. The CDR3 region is CASSVVGQGRNEQYF. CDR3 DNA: TGTGCCAGCAGCGTAGTGGGACAGGGACGAAACGAGCAGTACTTC.